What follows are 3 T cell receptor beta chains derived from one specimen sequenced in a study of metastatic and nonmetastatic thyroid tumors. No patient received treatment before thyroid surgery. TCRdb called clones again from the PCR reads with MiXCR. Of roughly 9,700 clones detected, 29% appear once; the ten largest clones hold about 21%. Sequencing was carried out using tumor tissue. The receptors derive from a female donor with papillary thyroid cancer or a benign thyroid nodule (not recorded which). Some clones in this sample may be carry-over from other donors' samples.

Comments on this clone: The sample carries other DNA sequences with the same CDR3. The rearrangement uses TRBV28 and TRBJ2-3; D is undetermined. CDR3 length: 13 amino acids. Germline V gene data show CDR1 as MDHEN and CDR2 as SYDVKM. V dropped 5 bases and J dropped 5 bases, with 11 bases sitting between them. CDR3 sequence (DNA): TGTGCCAGCAGTCTTGTAGGTGAAGATACGCAGTATTTT. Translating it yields CASSLVGEDTQYF.

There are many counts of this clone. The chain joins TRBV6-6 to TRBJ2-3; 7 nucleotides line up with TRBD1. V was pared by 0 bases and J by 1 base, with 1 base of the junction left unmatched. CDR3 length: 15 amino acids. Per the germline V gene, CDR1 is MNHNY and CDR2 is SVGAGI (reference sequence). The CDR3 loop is CASSYSRGRTDTQYF. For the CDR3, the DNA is TGTGCCAGCAGTTACTCGAGGGGGCGCACAGATACGCAGTATTTT.

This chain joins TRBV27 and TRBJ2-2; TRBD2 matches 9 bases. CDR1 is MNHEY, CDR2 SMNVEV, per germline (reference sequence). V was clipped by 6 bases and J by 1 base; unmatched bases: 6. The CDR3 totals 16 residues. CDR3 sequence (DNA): TGTGCCAGCAGGCTAGCGGGATGTATGAACACCGGGGAGCTGTTTTTT. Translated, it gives CASRLAGCMNTGELFF.